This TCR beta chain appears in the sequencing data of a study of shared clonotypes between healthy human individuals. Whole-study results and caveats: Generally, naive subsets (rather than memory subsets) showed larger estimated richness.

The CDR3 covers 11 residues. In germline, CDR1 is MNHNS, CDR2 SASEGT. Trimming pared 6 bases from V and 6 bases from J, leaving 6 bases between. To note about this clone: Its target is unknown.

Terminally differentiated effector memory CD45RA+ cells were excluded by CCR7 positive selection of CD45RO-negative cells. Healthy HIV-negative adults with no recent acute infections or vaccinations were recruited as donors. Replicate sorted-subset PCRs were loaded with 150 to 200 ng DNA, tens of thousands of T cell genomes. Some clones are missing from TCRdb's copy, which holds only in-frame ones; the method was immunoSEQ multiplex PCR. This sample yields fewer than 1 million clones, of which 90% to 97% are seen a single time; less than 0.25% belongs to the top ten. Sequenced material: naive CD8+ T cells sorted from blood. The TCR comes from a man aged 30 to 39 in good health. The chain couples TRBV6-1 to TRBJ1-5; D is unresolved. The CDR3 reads CASRDGQPQHF. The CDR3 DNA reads TGTGCCAGCAGAGATGGTCAGCCCCAGCATTTT.